These 22 T cell receptor beta chains originate from one sample sequenced in a study of identical twins. TCRdb passed the 5' RACE reads through MiXCR, listing each CDR3 protein once. The sample lists approximately 230,000 distinct CDR3 sequences; over 5.5% were seen once. This sample was also put to use in a study of T cells expressing NK-cell markers.

Sequencing was carried out using CD8+ T cells sorted from blood. The receptors were gathered from a woman aged 18 to 35 in good health.

With respect to this clonotype: The junction does not match germline at one end; this may be a read error. The gene calls are TRBV11-3 and TRBJ1-1; no definite D call. This CDR3 has 13 amino acids. The germline gives CDR1 SGHNT, CDR2 YENEEA. The CDR3 here is CASILIPNTEAFF. In DNA, the CDR3 is TGTGCCAGCATCTTAATCCCTAACACTGAAGCTTTCTTT.

The chain employs TRBV12-5 and TRBJ2-7, with D uncertain. V was trimmed by 4 bases and J by 2 bases, leaving 6 bases between them. Germline values: CDR1 LGHNT, CDR2 FRNRAP. CDR3 length: 12 residues. CDR3 sequence (DNA): TGTGCTAGTGGTTCACACACCTACGAGCAGTACTTC. It is translated as CASGSHTYEQYF.

Ten or more counts support this clonotype. The J gene is TRBJ2-1, the V gene TRBV20-1; a possible D gene is TRBD2 (6 bases). The CDR3 length is 15 residues. In germline, CDR1 is DFQATT, CDR2 SNEGSKA (reference sequence). Trimming cost V 4 bases and J 3 bases, with 16 bases left between them. The CDR3: CSAITGGSDYNEQFF. The CDR3 DNA follows: TGCAGTGCTATAACTGGGGGGTCTGACTACAATGAGCAGTTCTTC.

In its sample, this clonotype was seen many times. This chain uses TRBV6-4 with TRBJ2-1; the D gene is possibly TRBD2 (5 bases). CDR3 length: 14 amino acids. V was shortened by 2 bases and J by 3 bases, with 8 bases between the two germline ends. Germline V gene data show CDR1 as MRHNA and CDR2 as SNTAGT. The CDR3 loop reads CASSDKGDYNEQFF. CDR3 in DNA: TGTGCCAGCAGTGACAAGGGAGACTACAATGAGCAGTTCTTC.

This clonotype occurred a few times. This chain joins TRBV30 and TRBJ2-1; D is possibly TRBD2 (6 bases). The CDR3 consists of 16 residues. Germline CDR1 and CDR2: GTSNPN and SVGIG (reference sequence). The ends were cut back, 3 bases at V and 5 bases at J, with 20 bases in the middle. The CDR3 reads CAWSLMVGTSHNEQFF. The CDR3 DNA reads as TGTGCCTGGAGCCTCATGGTCGGGACTTCGCACAATGAGCAGTTCTTC. Full variable domain (missing parts from reference TRBV30 and TRBJ2-1): SQTIHQWPATLVQPVGSPLSLECTVEGTSNPNLYWYRQAAGRGLQLLFYSVGIGQISSEVPQNLSASRPQDRQFILSSKKLLLSDSGFYLCAWSLMVGTSHNEQFFGPGTRLTVL.

This clonotype has more than one count but fewer than ten. The chain is built from TRBV20-1 and TRBJ2-7; D assignment may be TRBD1 or TRBD2 (7 bases each). The CDR3 has 12 residues. Trimming shortened V by 6 bases and J by 6 bases, and 15 bases separated the two germline ends. Germline CDR1 DFQATT, CDR2 SNEGSKA (reference sequence). Here the CDR3 reads CSAEGAGAEQYF. The CDR3 DNA follows: TGCAGTGCGGAGGGGGCGGGGGCCGAGCAGTACTTC.

A note on this clonotype: A much larger clone differs from this one at a single base, so this may be a read error. This rearrangement joins TRBV24-1 to TRBJ2-3; D remains unclear. Germline CDR1 reads KGHDR; CDR2 reads SFDVKD. The CDR3 sequence is 13 residues long. The V end was cut by 3 bases, the J end by 2 bases, with 5 bases between. The CDR3 protein is CATSDPNTDTQYF. As DNA, the CDR3 is TGTGCCACCAGTGATCCCAACACAGATACGCAGTATTTT.

This clonotype was seen ten or more times. The rearrangement uses TRBV3-1 and TRBJ2-7; no reliable D call. The CDR3 loop spans 13 amino acids. With 1 base removed from V and 5 bases from J, the gap between germline ends came to 9 bases. Germline-derived CDR1 and CDR2 are LGHDT and YNNKEL (reference sequence). The CDR3 nucleotides read TGTGCCAGCAGCCAAGTTCCCCTGGACGAGCAGTACTTC. Its protein product is CASSQVPLDEQYF.

This clonotype has at least ten counts. One junction end disagrees with the germline gene, perhaps due to a read error. The chain combines TRBV12-3 or TRBV12-4 with TRBJ1-3, with D hard to call. The CDR3 is 13 amino acids. In DNA form, the CDR3 reads TGTGCCAGCAGTTTCACCCCAAGTGATCCGTCGGGATTT. Translating it yields CASSFTPSDPSGF.

This clonotype has ten or more counts. This chain uses TRBV20-1 with TRBJ2-3, with no clear D. The germline V and J ends were trimmed by 5 bases and 6 bases, with 9 bases remaining between them. CDR1 and CDR2 (germline): DFQATT, SNEGSKA (reference sequence). CDR3 length: 11 amino acids. The CDR3 loop is CSAYAGDTQYF. The CDR3 bases are TGCAGTGCTTACGCTGGCGATACGCAGTATTTT.

At least ten counts were recorded for this clonotype. This chain joins TRBV9 and TRBJ1-2, with D perhaps TRBD1 (6 bases). V was pared by 3 bases and J by 1 base, with 10 bases between. The CDR3 totals 14 residues. Looked up from germline, CDR1 is SGDLS and CDR2 is YYNGEE. CDR3 coding DNA: TGTGCCAGCAGCGAGGCGGACAGTAACTATGGCTACACCTTC. Its translation is CASSEADSNYGYTF.

This clonotype turned up a few times. The chain combines TRBV7-9 with TRBJ2-2; 8 bases agree with TRBD1. The CDR3 sequence is 16 residues long. The ends lost 5 bases at V and 2 bases at J; junction bases unmatched: 7. Germline CDR1 is SEHNR and CDR2 is FQNEAQ (reference sequence). This CDR3 reads CASSPPDRGNTGELFF. As DNA, the CDR3 is TGTGCCAGCAGCCCCCCAGACAGGGGCAACACCGGGGAGCTGTTTTTT.

This clonotype was seen a few times. Sequence at one end of the junction differs from germline and may be a read error. The J gene is TRBJ2-7, the V gene TRBV6-5; D possibly corresponds to TRBD1 (6 bases). The CDR3 is 13 amino acids. The germline gives CDR1 MNHEY, CDR2 SVGAGI. DNA of the CDR3: TGTGCCAGCAGTTACGGGGGCTCCAACGAGCAGTACTTC. Encoded protein: CASSYGGSNEQYF.

J is TRBJ2-2 and V is TRBV7-2; D might be TRBD2 (5 bases). CDR3 size: 15 residues. Germline V lookup: CDR1 SGHTA, CDR2 FQGNSA. The V end was cut by 2 bases, the J end by 0 bases, with 7 bases between. This CDR3 reads CASSLLATNTGELFF. DNA for the CDR3: TGTGCCAGCAGCTTACTAGCTACGAACACCGGGGAGCTGTTTTTT.

This clonotype was recorded at least ten times. V is TRBV24-1 and J is TRBJ2-1, with D uncertain. V lost 6 bases and J lost 5, with 7 bases in between. This CDR3 comprises 12 residues. Germline loops: CDR1 KGHDR, CDR2 SFDVKD. CDR3 in DNA: TGTGCCACCAGTTCATCGGACAATGAGCAGTTCTTC. Protein sequence: CATSSSDNEQFF.

There are many counts of this clonotype. The chain uses TRBV20-1 and TRBJ1-1; D is undetermined. Trimming stripped 4 bases from V and 0 bases from J, with 15 bases between. CDR3 size: 15 residues. Per germline, CDR1 DFQATT and CDR2 SNEGSKA (reference sequence). The CDR3 DNA sequence: TGCAGTGCTACCCTGATGGACGCGATGAACACTGAAGCTTTCTTT. This codes for CSATLMDAMNTEAFF.

Only a few counts were recorded for this clonotype. The chain carries TRBV7-9 and TRBJ2-7; D gene uncertain. The germline V gene encodes CDR1 SEHNR and CDR2 FQNEAQ (reference sequence). This CDR3 has 14 residues. The V gene lost 1 base and the J gene lost 7 bases, with 14 bases spanning the gap. The CDR3 nucleotides read TGTGCCAGCAGCTTAGAGGGCGGTGTCGGAGAGCAGTACTTC. This gives the protein CASSLEGGVGEQYF.

V usage is TRBV5-1 and J usage is TRBJ1-1; weak D call: TRBD1 (6 bases). The CDR3 totals 14 residues. Germline CDR1 reads SGHRS; CDR2 reads YFSETQ. The ends were cut back, 4 bases at V and 2 bases at J, with 12 bases in the middle. CDR3 protein: CASSPAGANTEAFF. The CDR3 DNA sequence: TGCGCCAGCAGCCCGGCAGGGGCAAACACTGAAGCTTTCTTT.

This clonotype was seen a few times. The DNA of the CDR3 is TGTGCCAGCAGCCAAGAGTTTGGGACTAACGACAATGAGCAGTTCTTC. Residues: CASSQEFGTNDNEQFF. The chain uses TRBV14 and TRBJ2-1; 7 bases are a match to TRBD2. The germline gives CDR1 SGHDN, CDR2 FVKESK. The junction had 7 bases not matched to a gene; V was cut back by 0 bases and J by 5 bases. The CDR3 spans 16 residues.

The chain combines TRBV19 with TRBJ2-1; no clear D. V gave up 0 bases and J gave up 7 bases, with 10 bases separating them. Germline V gene lookup returns CDR1 LNHDA and CDR2 SQIVND (reference sequence). The CDR3 length is 14 residues. The CDR3 nucleotides are TGTGCCAGTAGTATAGATAGTGGGGTAAATGAGCAGTTCTTC. Protein: CASSIDSGVNEQFF. Full variable domain (outside the CDR3, taken from reference TRBV19 and TRBJ2-1): DGGITQSPKYLFRKEGQNVTLSCEQNLNHDAMYWYRQDPGQGLRLIYYSQIVNDFQKGDIAEGYSVSREKKESFPLTVTSAQKNPTAFYLCASSIDSGVNEQFFGPGTRLTVL.

Many counts were recorded for this clonotype. The CDR3 here is CASSFGTSNEQYF. In DNA form, the CDR3 reads TGTGCCAGCAGCTTCGGGACTAGCAACGAGCAGTACTTC. The chain has TRBV7-9 and TRBJ2-7, with 9 bases matching TRBD2. The germline gives CDR1 SEHNR, CDR2 FQNEAQ (reference sequence). The CDR3 is 13 amino acids. Trimming took 3 bases from V and 5 from J; bases not matched to a gene: 2.

This clonotype came up a few times. The CDR3 sequence is CASSVGRGRLNTGELFF. The CDR3 nucleotides read TGTGCCAGCAGCGTAGGCAGGGGCAGGCTAAACACCGGGGAGCTGTTTTTT. This chain joins TRBV9 and TRBJ2-2, with D possibly being TRBD1 (6 bases). The CDR3 consists of 17 residues. Germline assignment: CDR1 SGDLS and CDR2 YYNGEE. V gave up 0 bases and J gave up 2 bases, with 14 bases separating them. Complete variable domain (other parts from reference TRBV9 and TRBJ2-2): DSGVTQTPKHLITATGQRVTLRCSPRSGDLSVYWYQQSLDQGLQFLIQYYNGEERAKGNILERFSAQQFPDLHSELNLSSLELGDSALYFCASSVGRGRLNTGELFFGEGSRLTVL.